The present TCR beta chain was sequenced within a study of vaccination and CD4 T cells after COVID-19. At the level of the study: The stimulating agents, overlapping spike peptides, came from SARS-CoV-2, HCoV-NL63, HCoV-OC43 and HCoV-229E.

CD4+ T cells that had been cultured provided DNA sequenced with the Oncomine TCR Beta short-read assay. Once CD4+ T cells had been cultured, genomic DNA was extracted from them. In TCRdb, the PCR reads were re-called with MiXCR into one record per CDR3 protein. The table shows about 14,000 distinct CDR3 sequences, with 73% occurring only once. Germline loops: CDR1 KGHDR, CDR2 SFDVKD. This CDR3 contains 15 residues. V gave up 7 bases and J gave up 5 bases; unmatched junction bases: 11. Comment on this clonotype: What it binds is unknown.

Treatment given: approximately 9-day PBMC culture with coronavirus spike peptide pools or control peptides (ViraFEST assay). The authors replaced half the medium with fresh IL-2 medium on days 3 and 7. The V call is TRBV24-1, the J call TRBJ2-5; TRBD2 matches at 8 bases. This clonotype originated in a human donor who had recovered from COVID-19. The sample consisted of CD4+ T cells from blood, cultured in vitro. CDR3 in DNA: TGTGCCACCAGCGGCGGGGGGATTAGTTTGGAGACCCAGTACTTC. Translation gives CATSGGGISLETQYF.